These T cell receptor beta chains were read from a single sample in a study of early T cells in non-severe SARS-CoV-2 infection. TCRdb analysed the 5' RACE reads with MiXCR anew, one entry per CDR3 protein. The profile shows about 77,000 distinct CDR3 sequences, 7.5% to 10% of them singletons. Sequencing was done on a sample of whole blood. The receptors stem from an adult who was a healthcare worker with PCR-confirmed SARS-CoV-2 infection or an uninfected control (not recorded which). Both conserved end residues are part of each CDR3. D genes are given only for firm matches. Expanded clones get a size class; other rows say once, few or many, or leave the size out.

j_call d_call v_call clone_size cdr3_aa cdr3_nt
TRBJ1-2 . TRBV20-1 few CSATPGGYGYTF TGCAGTGCTACGCCGGGGGGCTATGGCTACACCTTC
TRBJ1-1 . TRBV7-9 few CASSLSRDTEAFF TGTGCCAGCAGCTTATCCAGGGACACTGAAGCTTTCTTT
TRBJ2-1 . TRBV6-2/TRBV6-3 . CASSPRRTTEQFF TGTGCCAGCAGTCCGCGAAGGACTACCGAGCAGTTCTTC
TRBJ2-5 . TRBV7-9 many CASSLAFQETQYF TGTGCCAGCAGCCTCGCGTTCCAAGAGACCCAGTACTTC
TRBJ2-1 TRBD2 TRBV10-1 . CASSESPGLAGVEQFF TGCGCCAGCAGTGAGTCCCCCGGACTAGCGGGAGTGGAGCAGTTCTTC
TRBJ2-1 TRBD1 TRBV14 . CASRSDRGSYNEQFF TGTGCCAGCAGATCGGACAGGGGCTCCTACAATGAGCAGTTCTTC
TRBJ2-3 TRBD2 TRBV4-1 many CASSQREGRSDTQYF TGCGCCAGCAGCCAGCGGGAGGGCCGCTCAGATACGCAGTATTTT
TRBJ1-1 . TRBV28 many CASSLNDLILNTEAFF TGTGCCAGCAGCCTAAACGACCTAATACTCAACACTGAAGCTTTCTTT
TRBJ1-5 TRBD1 TRBV24-1 many CATSDRQGLGQPQHF TGTGCCACCAGTGATCGACAGGGACTTGGTCAGCCCCAGCATTTT
TRBJ2-3 . TRBV5-5 few CASSRPLAFKADTQYF TGTGCCAGCAGCCGACCACTAGCTTTCAAAGCAGATACGCAGTATTTT
TRBJ2-3 . TRBV7-3 . CASSLDITDTQYF TGTGCCAGCAGCTTAGATATCACAGATACGCAGTATTTT
TRBJ2-1 . TRBV28 many CASKPRGAGSSYNEQFF TGTGCCAGCAAGCCCCGAGGGGCGGGAAGCTCCTACAATGAGCAGTTCTTC
TRBJ1-3 . TRBV7-2 . CASSLSRQSSGNTIYF TGTGCCAGCAGCTTAAGTCGGCAGAGCTCTGGAAACACCATATATTTT
TRBJ1-6 TRBD1 TRBV5-4 many CASGRDRGNGSPLHF TGTGCCAGCGGACGCGACAGGGGAAATGGTTCACCCCTCCACTTT
TRBJ2-6 . TRBV30 many CACLFSGANVLTF TGTGCCTGTCTTTTCTCTGGGGCCAACGTCCTGACTTTC